Each of the 21 T cell receptor beta chains below was sequenced from the same sample in a study of T cell responses to AZD1222 COVID-19 vaccine. Libraries were prepared by immunoSEQ multiplex PCR; TCRdb keeps only in-frame clonotypes and omits some of them. This table has some 130,000 clones, roughly 93% appearing once. The material was peripheral blood, obtained 28 days after the second AZD1222 dose. These receptor sequences come from an adult who received the AZD1222 COVID-19 vaccine.

The gene calls are TRBV12-3 or TRBV12-4 and TRBJ2-7; tentatively, D is TRBD2 (5 bases). V lost 8 bases and J lost 2, with 13 bases in between. The CDR3 runs 13 residues. CDR3 nucleotides: TGTGCCAGCTGTCTCGCCGGGGCCTACGAGCAGTACTTC. Translation: CASCLAGAYEQYF.

The rearrangement links TRBV4-1 to TRBJ2-7, with 8 bases matching TRBD1. Germline loops: CDR1 MGHRA, CDR2 YSYEKL. V lost 1 base to trimming and J lost 0 bases; unmatched junction nucleotides: 5. The CDR3 consists of 16 residues. CDR3 DNA: TGCGCCAGCAGCCAAGGCCAGGGGGCCGACTCCTACGAGCAGTACTTC. Its translation: CASSQGQGADSYEQYF.

The chain has TRBV28 and TRBJ1-6; a weak D match, TRBD1 (6 bases). Germline CDR1 is MDHEN and CDR2 is SYDVKM. CDR3 length: 15 residues. Trimming left V 3 bases short and J 4 bases short, with 10 bases between. The CDR3 nucleotides read TGTGCCAGCAGTTTGAGGGGGGCGTATAATTCACCCCTCCACTTT. Amino acid sequence: CASSLRGAYNSPLHF.

This rearrangement joins TRBV24-1 to TRBJ2-4; D may match TRBD1 or TRBD2 (5 bases each). CDR1 and CDR2 (germline): KGHDR, SFDVKD. V lost 4 bases to trimming and J lost 2 bases, with 17 bases between them. This CDR3 is 17 amino acids long. CDR3 residues: CATSDTTRGETKNIQYF. The CDR3 nucleotides are TGTGCCACCAGTGACACAACTAGGGGAGAGACCAAAAACATTCAGTACTTC.

About this clone: At one end, the junction sequence differs from germline, possibly due to a read error. V usage is TRBV3-1 (or the pseudogene TRBV3-2) and J usage is TRBJ2-7; D call uncertain. This CDR3 contains 13 residues. Germline V gene lookup returns CDR1 LGHDT and CDR2 YNNKEL (reference sequence). CDR3 coding DNA: TGTGCCAGCAGCCAAGGTCCCGCCACAGCCCCGTCCTTC. Protein sequence: CASSQGPATAPSF.

The chain carries TRBV7-8 and TRBJ1-1; possible D gene TRBD1, 5 bases. This CDR3 has 14 amino acids. Germline V gene sequence: CDR1 SGHVS, CDR2 FQNEAQ. V was pared by 5 bases and J by 1 base, with 11 bases between. In nucleotides, the CDR3 is TGTGCCAGCAGCCTGGGACCGGCGAACACTGAAGCTTTCTTT. Protein sequence: CASSLGPANTEAFF.

The chain joins TRBV13 to TRBJ1-4; 8 bases agree with TRBD1. The CDR3 sequence is 14 residues long. J gave up 7 bases and V 3 bases, and 4 bases lay outside the gene matches. Germline CDR1 PRHDT, CDR2 FYEKMQ (reference sequence). The CDR3 bases are TGTGCCAGCAGCTTCACAGGGGGACGTGAAAAACTGTTTTTT. This translates into CASSFTGGREKLFF.

V is TRBV7-3 and J is TRBJ2-6, with D possibly matching TRBD1 (6 bases). V was shortened by 2 bases and J by 9 bases, with 8 bases between the two germline ends. This CDR3 has 13 residues. Germline V gene lookup returns CDR1 SGHTA and CDR2 FQGTGA. The CDR3 DNA sequence: TGTGCCAGCAGCTTAGGGGGCGGCAACGTCCTGACTTTC. Protein product: CASSLGGGNVLTF. The full variable domain, its missing parts supplied by reference TRBV7-3 and TRBJ2-6, is GAGVSQTPSNKVTEKGKYVELRCDPISGHTALYWYRQSLGQGPEFLIYFQGTGAADDSGLPNDRFFAVRPEGSVSTLKIQRTERGDSAVYLCASSLGGGNVLTFGAGSRLTVL.

The chain carries TRBV30 and TRBJ2-5, with 7 bases identical to TRBD1. Trimming at V came to 1 base and at J to 0 bases, leaving 8 bases not matched to a gene. The CDR3 totals 16 residues. Germline loops: CDR1 GTSNPN, CDR2 SVGIG (reference sequence). CDR3 sequence (DNA): TGTGCCTGGAGTGATAAAAACAGGGGCAACCAAGAGACCCAGTACTTC. Translation: CAWSDKNRGNQETQYF.

The chain has TRBV24-1 and TRBJ1-2; D is perhaps TRBD1 (6 bases). V was cut by 3 bases and J by 8 bases, with 12 bases left in between. Per the germline V gene, CDR1 is KGHDR and CDR2 is SFDVKD. This CDR3 region has 13 residues. CDR3 sequence reads: CATSDPRTEGYTF. The CDR3 DNA sequence: TGTGCCACCAGTGATCCTCGGACAGAGGGCTACACCTTC.

The genes are TRBV28 and TRBJ2-7; D remains unclear. Germline loops: CDR1 MDHEN, CDR2 SYDVKM. The CDR3 sequence is 14 residues long. V shed 3 bases and J shed 2 bases, with 11 bases lying between them. In nucleotides, the CDR3 is TGTGCCAGCAGTTTCAAGGGCTGGACCTACGAGCAGTACTTC. It encodes CASSFKGWTYEQYF.

The V call is TRBV27, the J call TRBJ2-3; D is unclear. Germline lookup yields CDR1 MNHEY and CDR2 SMNVEV (reference sequence). V lost 7 bases and J 6 bases, leaving 8 bases between the germline ends. The CDR3 totals 11 residues. Written as DNA, the CDR3 is TGTGCCAGCACCATAGGGGATACGCAGTATTTT. Encoded protein: CASTIGDTQYF.

This clone was counted a few times. The DNA for the CDR3 is TGTGCCAGCAGCTTAGGAGGCAGCCGATTTTATGGCTACACCTTC. This codes for CASSLGGSRFYGYTF. The chain has TRBV7-8 and TRBJ1-2; no clear D gene. Trimming took off 1 base at V and 5 bases at J, with 14 bases between the two ends. Germline V gives CDR1 SGHVS, CDR2 FQNEAQ. CDR3 length: 15 residues.

CDR3 sequence (DNA): TGTGCCAGCAGTTACTCGCTGGGGCATGAAGCTTTCTTT. Translated, it gives CASSYSLGHEAFF. The chain combines TRBV6-5 with TRBJ1-1; D is possibly TRBD1 (5 bases). The CDR3 runs 13 residues. Trimming pared 0 bases from V and 7 bases from J, leaving 9 bases between. CDR1 and CDR2 (germline): MNHEY, SVGAGI.

The chain employs TRBV29-1 and TRBJ1-1, with D possibly TRBD1 on 6 matching bases. The CDR3 length is 14 residues. Per germline, CDR1 SQVTM and CDR2 ANQGSEA. V was pared by 3 bases and J by 3 bases, with 14 bases between. The CDR3, as DNA: TGCAGCGTTGACAGGGGTCGAGACTACACTGAAGCTTTCTTT. This translates into CSVDRGRDYTEAFF. The full variable domain, completed using reference TRBV29-1 and TRBJ1-1, is SAVISQKPSRDICQRGTSLTIQCQVDSQVTMMFWYRQQPGQSLTLIATANQGSEATYESGFVIDKFPISRPNLTFSTLTVSNMSPEDSSIYLCSVDRGRDYTEAFFGQGTRLTVV.

The gene calls are TRBV19 and TRBJ2-7, with 12 bases lining up with TRBD1. Germline values: CDR1 LNHDA, CDR2 SQIVND (reference sequence). The CDR3 is 14 amino acids. With V trimmed by 7 bases and J by 4 bases, 5 bases remained unmatched. The CDR3 nucleotides are TGTGCCAGTACCCCGGGACAGGGGGCGTACGAGCAGTACTTC. This gives the protein CASTPGQGAYEQYF. The whole variable domain, filled in from reference TRBV19 and TRBJ2-7, reads DGGITQSPKYLFRKEGQNVTLSCEQNLNHDAMYWYRQDPGQGLRLIYYSQIVNDFQKGDIAEGYSVSREKKESFPLTVTSAQKNPTAFYLCASTPGQGAYEQYFGPGTRLTVT.

The chain couples TRBV13 to TRBJ1-2, with 7 bases lining up with TRBD1. Trimming removed 5 bases from V and 4 bases from J; junction bases left unmatched: 10. CDR3 length: 15 residues. In germline, CDR1 is PRHDT, CDR2 FYEKMQ (reference sequence). In DNA form, the CDR3 reads TGTGCCAGCAGCCTGCCTCGACAGGGCCTCTATGGCTACACCTTC. It encodes CASSLPRQGLYGYTF.

The chain carries TRBV30 and TRBJ1-1; tentatively, D is TRBD1 (5 bases). CDR1 and CDR2 from the germline V gene are GTSNPN and SVGIG (reference sequence). V was cut by 4 bases and J by 6 bases, with 24 bases left in between. This CDR3 is built from 16 residues. CDR3 sequence reads: CAWILPPQRGLPEAFF. The CDR3 DNA reads as TGTGCCTGGATATTACCTCCACAAAGGGGATTGCCTGAAGCTTTCTTT.

This chain joins TRBV18 and TRBJ2-5; a weak D match, TRBD2 (6 bases). From germline, CDR1 is KGHSH and CDR2 LQKENI. The ends were cut back, 3 bases at V and 1 base at J, with 6 bases in the middle. The CDR3 length is 13 residues. As DNA, the CDR3 is TGTGCCAGCTCACCGACTAGCCAAGAGACCCAGTACTTC. It is translated as CASSPTSQETQYF.

This clone has only one observation. The chain links TRBV12-3 or TRBV12-4 to TRBJ2-7; no reliable D call. CDR3 size: 13 residues. V dropped 1 base and J dropped 5 bases, with 9 bases sitting between them. The CDR3 region has the DNA TGTGCCAGCAGTTTAGGGCAGCGTCACGAGCAGTACTTC. Its translation: CASSLGQRHEQYF.

This rearrangement joins TRBV3-1 (or the pseudogene TRBV3-2) to TRBJ1-1, with a weak D call TRBD1 (5 bases). Germline values: CDR1 LGHDT, CDR2 YNNKEL (reference sequence). The CDR3 covers 14 residues. V lost 2 bases, J lost 6 bases, and 13 bases lay in between. The CDR3 DNA sequence: TGTGCCAGCAGCCAATTCCAGGGAGGATCTGAAGCTTTCTTT. It yields the protein CASSQFQGGSEAFF.